The entry that follows covers one T cell receptor (beta chain) sequence. Its target is unknown. These data come from a study of Ad26.COV2.S vaccination and SARS-CoV-2 variants. Study-wide background: Ad26.COV2.S was injected intramuscularly once or twice, 56 days apart. Findings and caveats of the study: Substantial breadth was reportedly displayed by spike-specific CD8+ and CD4+ T cell responses after vaccination.

The trim removed 6 bases at V and 15 bases at J, leaving 15 bases unmatched. Germline values: CDR1 SGHDT, CDR2 YYEEEE. This CDR3 is built from 14 residues. Method: immunoSEQ multiplex PCR; TCRdb's copy keeps in-frame clones and lacks some. In the table there are around 240,000 clones, approximately 90% of which are singletons. Treatment indicated: about 20 received Ad26.COV2.S at low or high dose, single or two shots; about 5 received placebo; per-sample allocation not given. Collection of samples fell on day 63 after the first vaccine or placebo injection. The clonotype originates from a person between 18 and 60 years old who received the Ad26.COV2.S COVID-19 vaccine or a placebo. V is TRBV5-6 and J is TRBJ2-1, with 10 bases matching TRBD2. The sample consisted of peripheral blood, taken in a trial of Ad26.COV2.S vaccine versus placebo. The CDR3 spells CASILSGLAPTLFF. Here the CDR3 DNA reads TGTGCCAGCATCCTTTCGGGACTAGCGCCTACCCTGTTCTTC. The variable domain in full, with the rest retrieved from reference TRBV5-6 and TRBJ2-1, is DAGVTQSPTHLIKTRGQQVTLRCSPKSGHDTVSWYQQALGQGPQFIFQYYEEEERQRGNFPDRFSGHQFPNYSSELNVNALLLGDSALYLCASILSGLAPTLFFGPGTRLTVL.